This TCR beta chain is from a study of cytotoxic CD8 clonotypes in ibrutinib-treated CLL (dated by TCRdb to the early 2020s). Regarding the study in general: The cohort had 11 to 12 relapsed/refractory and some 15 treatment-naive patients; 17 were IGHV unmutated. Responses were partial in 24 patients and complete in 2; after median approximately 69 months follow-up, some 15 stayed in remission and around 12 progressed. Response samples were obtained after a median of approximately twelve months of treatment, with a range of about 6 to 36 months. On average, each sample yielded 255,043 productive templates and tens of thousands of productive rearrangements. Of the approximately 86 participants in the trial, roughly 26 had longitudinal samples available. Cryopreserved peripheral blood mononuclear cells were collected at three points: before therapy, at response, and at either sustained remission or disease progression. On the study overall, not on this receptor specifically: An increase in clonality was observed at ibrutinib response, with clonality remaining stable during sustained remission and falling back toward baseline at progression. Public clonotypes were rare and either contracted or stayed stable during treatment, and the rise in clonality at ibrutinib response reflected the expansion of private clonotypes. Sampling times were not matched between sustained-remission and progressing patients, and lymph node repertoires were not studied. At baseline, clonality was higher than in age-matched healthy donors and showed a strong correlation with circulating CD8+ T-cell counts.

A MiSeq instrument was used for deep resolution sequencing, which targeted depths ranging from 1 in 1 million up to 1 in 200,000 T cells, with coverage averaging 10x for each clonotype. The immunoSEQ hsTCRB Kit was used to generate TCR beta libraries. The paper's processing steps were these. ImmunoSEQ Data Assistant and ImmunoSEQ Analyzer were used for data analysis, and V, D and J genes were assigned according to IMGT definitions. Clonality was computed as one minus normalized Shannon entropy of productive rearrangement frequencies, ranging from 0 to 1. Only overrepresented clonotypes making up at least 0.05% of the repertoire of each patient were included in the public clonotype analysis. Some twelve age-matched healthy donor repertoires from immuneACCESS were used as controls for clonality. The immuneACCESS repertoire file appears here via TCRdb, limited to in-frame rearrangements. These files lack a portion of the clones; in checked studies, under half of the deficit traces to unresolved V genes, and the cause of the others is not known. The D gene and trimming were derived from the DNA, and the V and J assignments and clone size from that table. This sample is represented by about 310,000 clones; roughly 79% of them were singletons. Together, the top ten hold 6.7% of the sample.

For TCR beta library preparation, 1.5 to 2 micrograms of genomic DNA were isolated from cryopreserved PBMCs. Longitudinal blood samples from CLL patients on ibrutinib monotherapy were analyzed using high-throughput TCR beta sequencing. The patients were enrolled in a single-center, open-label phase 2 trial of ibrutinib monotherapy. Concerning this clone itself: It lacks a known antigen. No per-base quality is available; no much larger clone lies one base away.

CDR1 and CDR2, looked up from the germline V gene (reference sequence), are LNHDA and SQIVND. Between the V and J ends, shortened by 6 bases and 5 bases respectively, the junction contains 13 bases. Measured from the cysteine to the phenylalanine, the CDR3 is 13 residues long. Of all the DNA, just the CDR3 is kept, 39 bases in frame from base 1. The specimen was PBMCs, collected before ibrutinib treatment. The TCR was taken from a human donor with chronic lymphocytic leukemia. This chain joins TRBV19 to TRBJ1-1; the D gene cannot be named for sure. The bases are TGTGCCAGTAGCCCGTTCACTAGGACTGAAGCTTTCTTT. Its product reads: CASSPFTRTEAFF.